These 11 T cell receptor beta chains came from one sample sequenced in a study of blood T cell repertoires in COVID-19. Sequencing used immunoSEQ multiplex PCR; TCRdb keeps in-frame clones, though not all of them. The sample has 250,000 to 350,000 clones; around 90% are singletons. Sequenced material: peripheral blood. The receptors were sampled from a man between 18 and 29 years old with active or convalescent COVID-19.

The chain employs TRBV28 and TRBJ1-1, with 9 bases aligning to TRBD1. The germline gives CDR1 MDHEN, CDR2 SYDVKM. J lost 2 bases, V lost 5 bases, and 12 bases had no gene match. The CDR3 totals 17 residues. The CDR3 sequence: CASSPRTGDFLNTEAFF. In DNA, the CDR3 is TGTGCCAGCAGTCCCCGGACAGGGGATTTTTTAAACACTGAAGCTTTCTTT. The full variable domain, rest sourced from reference TRBV28 and TRBJ1-1, is DVKVTQSSRYLVKRTGEKVFLECVQDMDHENMFWYRQDPGLGLRLIYFSYDVKMKEKGDIPEGYSVSREKKERFSLILESASTNQTSMYLCASSPRTGDFLNTEAFFGQGTRLTVV.

The chain recombines TRBV5-1 with TRBJ2-2, with a tentative D call TRBD1 (6 bases). V dropped 3 bases and J dropped 1 base, with 10 bases sitting between them. This CDR3 region has 15 residues. CDR1 and CDR2 (germline): SGHRS, YFSETQ. In nucleotides, the CDR3 is TGCGCCAGCAGCTGGTCGGGACAGAACACCGGGGAGCTGTTTTTT. Residues: CASSWSGQNTGELFF.

The chain joins TRBV27 to TRBJ2-7; a possible D gene is TRBD1 (7 bases). The V gene's germline CDR1 is MNHEY and CDR2 SMNVEV (reference sequence). The CDR3 spans 15 residues. V gave up 6 bases and J gave up 7 bases, with 22 bases separating them. The CDR3 protein is CASRQIDREDWEQYF. CDR3 nucleotide sequence: TGTGCCAGCAGGCAAATCGACAGGGAGGATTGGGAGCAGTACTTC.

The CDR3 region has the DNA TGTGCCAGCAGTTACCAAACAGGGGGTCTCAATGAGCAGTTCTTC. This gives the protein CASSYQTGGLNEQFF. The V and J genes are TRBV27 and TRBJ2-1, with 8 bases lining up with TRBD1. The CDR3 totals 15 residues. With V trimmed by 4 bases and J by 6 bases, 8 bases remained unmatched. Per germline, CDR1 MNHEY and CDR2 SMNVEV (reference sequence).

This rearrangement joins TRBV7-2 to TRBJ2-3; 7 bases are a match to TRBD2. V lost 3 bases and J lost 9; bases outside the gene matches: 6. Germline CDR1 SGHTA, CDR2 FQGNSA. The CDR3 length is 13 residues. The CDR3 region is CASSLNGGRTQYF. CDR3 DNA: TGTGCCAGCAGCTTGAACGGGGGGAGGACGCAGTATTTT. Full variable domain (rest looked up from reference TRBV7-2 and TRBJ2-3): GAGVSQSPSNKVTEKGKDVELRCDPISGHTALYWYRQSLGQGLEFLIYFQGNSAPDKSGLPSDRFSAERTGGSVSTLTIQRTQQEDSAVYLCASSLNGGRTQYFGPGTRLTVL.

This chain uses TRBV2 with TRBJ1-1; possibly TRBD1 for D (6 bases). The CDR3 has 14 amino acids. Germline CDR1 is SNHLY and CDR2 is FYNNEI. V lost 6 bases to trimming and J lost 0 bases, with 11 bases between them. The CDR3: CASRDRSMNTEAFF. CDR3 coding DNA: TGTGCCAGCAGGGACAGATCGATGAACACTGAAGCTTTCTTT.

This chain links TRBV10-3 with TRBJ2-1, with TRBD1 as a possible D gene (6 bases). Germline-derived CDR1 and CDR2 are ENHRY and SYGVKD. The CDR3 contains 14 residues. Trimming pared 6 bases from V and 5 bases from J, leaving 14 bases between. CDR3 loop: CAIRKLGQNNEQFF. The CDR3 DNA sequence: TGTGCCATCAGGAAACTCGGACAGAACAATGAGCAGTTCTTC.

V is TRBV5-1 and J is TRBJ2-1; 16 bases fit TRBD2. This CDR3 has 18 amino acids. Germline lookup yields CDR1 SGHRS and CDR2 YFSETQ. The V and J ends lost 2 bases and 7 bases, in that order; junction bases with no gene match: 9. The CDR3 nucleotides read TGCGCCAGCAGCTTATTCGGGACTAGCGGGAGGGCCTTGAATGAGCAGTTCTTC. Translation gives CASSLFGTSGRALNEQFF.

The chain links TRBV4-1 to TRBJ2-7; D call uncertain. The CDR3 has 14 residues. V lost 0 bases, J lost 8 bases, and 14 bases lay in between. Germline V gene sequence: CDR1 MGHRA, CDR2 YSYEKL. The CDR3 sequence is CASSQDIRSLKQYF. In nucleotides, the CDR3 is TGCGCCAGCAGCCAAGATATCCGGAGTCTGAAGCAGTACTTC.

The V call is TRBV5-4, the J call TRBJ2-3, with a weak D call TRBD2 (5 bases). This CDR3 is built from 14 residues. V lost 7 bases and J 5 bases, leaving 17 bases between the germline ends. CDR1 is SGHNT, CDR2 YYREEE, per germline (reference sequence). CDR3 residues: CASSSSGAGDTQYF. In nucleotides, the CDR3 is TGTGCCAGCTCGTCTTCGGGCGCGGGAGATACGCAGTATTTT.

This chain joins TRBV7-9 and TRBJ1-1, with 7 nucleotides matching TRBD1. Trimming cost V 4 bases and J 4 bases; bases outside gene matches: 18. The CDR3 has 18 residues. The germline gives CDR1 SEHNR, CDR2 FQNEAQ (reference sequence). The CDR3 nucleotides are TGTGCCAGCAGCTATGACAGGGAAGGATTGTTCTGGAGCACTGAAGCTTTCTTT. Amino acids: CASSYDREGLFWSTEAFF.